This T cell receptor (beta chain) emerged from a study of blood T cell repertoires in COVID-19 (dated by TCRdb to the early 2020s). For context, the study as a whole: The collaborator samples originated in the United States, Italy and Spain and spanned the acute and convalescent phases of COVID-19. The material from the prospective study consisted of cDNA or gDNA derived from T cells, B-cell-depleted T cells, or PBMCs. Subjects who had been exposed to COVID-19, were actively infected with it, or had recovered from it provided the deeply sampled blood TCRbeta repertoires that made up the dataset. A freely available public database, intended as a resource for researchers studying the immune response to SARS-CoV-2, is where the repertoires were released. Samples were obtained from the ongoing ImmuneRACE study (first 160 participants) and from about 1,300 subjects provided by 6 global collaborators. A de-identified subject ID, COVID-19 status, age in years and sex were almost always included in the sample metadata. Where available, HLA class I and class II types were obtained from metadata supplied by the sample provider rather than from assay-based typing. General study outcomes and caveats: How much clinical and demographic metadata was included differed by source and by participant, and the metadata was provided uncurated.

Collaborating institutions collected whole blood in K2EDTA tubes following their own protocols. For TCRbeta analysis, collaborator samples were shipped as frozen whole blood, as isolated PBMCs, or as DNA extracted from either sample type. TCRbeta CDR3 regions were amplified from genomic DNA using the immunoSEQ Assay, a bias-controlled multiplex PCR. The paper's data handling went like this. The number of nucleated cells in each sample was estimated from the amplification of reference gene primers within the assay. Sequence reads were collapsed and filtered to measure the absolute abundance of every unique TCRbeta CDR3 rearrangement. Productive Simpson clonality was computed per sample as the square root of Simpson's diversity index over productive rearrangements. The clones in this table, taken by TCRdb from immuneACCESS, are in-frame only. Not every clone is retained; where verified, under half of the shortfall comes from an unresolved V gene, and the cause of the rest is unknown. The V and J calls and clone size come from that table; D and trimming were worked out from the DNA. This sample lists tens of thousands of clones; over 80% were detected once. The ten largest make up 5.5% to 8.5% of the sample.

To note about this clone: Its binding antigen is unknown. No much larger clone is present one base from it, and per-base qualities are unavailable.

From V the trimming removes 5 bases and from J it removes 8 bases, while the gene matches leave 8 bases of the junction unaccounted for. The CDR3 contains 13 residues, cysteine and phenylalanine counted. Solely the CDR3 DNA is kept, with 39 bases framed from the first base. As encoded in the germline V gene, CDR1 is SGHRS while CDR2 is YFSETQ. The TCR comes from a human donor in a cohort sampled during active COVID-19. The sequenced sample was peripheral blood. The sequence is built from TRBV5-1 and TRBJ1-2, and 8 junctional nucleotides match TRBD1. The DNA reads as follows: TGCGCCAGCAGTTTTCAGGGGGCAGAAGGCTACACCTTC. Its protein reads: CASSFQGAEGYTF.